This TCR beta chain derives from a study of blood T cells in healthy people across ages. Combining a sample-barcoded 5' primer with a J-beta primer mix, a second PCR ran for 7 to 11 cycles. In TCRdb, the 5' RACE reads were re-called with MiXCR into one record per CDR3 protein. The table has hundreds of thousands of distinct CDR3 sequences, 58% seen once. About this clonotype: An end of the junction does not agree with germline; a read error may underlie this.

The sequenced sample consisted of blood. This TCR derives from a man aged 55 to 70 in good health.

As DNA, the CDR3 is TGTGCCGGCAGCCTGTGGACAGGGCGTTTTATAAGCTCTGGGGCCAACGTCCTGACTTTC. As protein: CAGSLWTGRFISSGANVLTF. V gene TRBV3-1 combines with J gene TRBJ2-6; TRBD1 agrees at 8 bases. CDR1 is LGHDT and CDR2 is YNNKEL in the germline V gene (reference sequence). The CDR3 consists of 20 residues.